This is a list of T cell receptor beta chains from one sample in a study of blood T cell repertoires in COVID-19. This table comes from immunoSEQ multiplex PCR, and its TCRdb copy is limited to in-frame clones, with some not included. The table lists about 40,000 clones, roughly four fifths of them singletons. The specimen was peripheral blood. The receptors originated from a woman aged 55-70 years with acute or convalescent COVID-19. Each CDR3 is given with its conserved first and last residue. Each record gives: J gene, V gene, CDR3 protein.

j_call: TRBJ1-2; v_call: TRBV28; cdr3_aa: CASSWAIRDGYTF
j_call: TRBJ1-1; v_call: TRBV7-6; cdr3_aa: CASSLEQNTEAFF
j_call: TRBJ2-1; v_call: TRBV5-4; cdr3_aa: CASSLDSAGGPNEQFF
j_call: TRBJ1-2; v_call: TRBV5-5; cdr3_aa: CASSLVSSGGYGYTF
j_call: TRBJ1-3; v_call: TRBV5-1; cdr3_aa: CASSSGRGNTIYF
j_call: TRBJ2-5; v_call: TRBV3-1/TRBV3-2; cdr3_aa: CASSRRGALAETQYF
j_call: TRBJ2-2; v_call: TRBV30; cdr3_aa: CAWTPPGASANTGELFF
j_call: TRBJ2-2; v_call: TRBV15; cdr3_aa: CATSRGARAANTGELFF
j_call: TRBJ2-1; v_call: TRBV10-3; cdr3_aa: CAISGMLAGGNNEQFF
j_call: TRBJ1-6; v_call: TRBV5-1; cdr3_aa: CASSSSDSTGPNSPLHF
j_call: TRBJ1-1; v_call: TRBV28; cdr3_aa: CASSLREDTEAFF
j_call: TRBJ2-1; v_call: TRBV2; cdr3_aa: CASSEDWNEQFF
j_call: TRBJ1-3; v_call: TRBV6-6; cdr3_aa: CASSLLGRGGSGNTIYF
j_call: TRBJ1-5; v_call: TRBV19; cdr3_aa: CASSIRGQGRGQPQHF
j_call: TRBJ2-1; v_call: TRBV10-3; cdr3_aa: CAISDRLAGNEQFF
j_call: TRBJ2-3; v_call: TRBV9; cdr3_aa: CASSPGTSGVVDTQYF
j_call: TRBJ1-6; v_call: TRBV7-9; cdr3_aa: CASSEHNREGSPLHF
j_call: TRBJ1-3; v_call: TRBV19; cdr3_aa: CASTLRGAPGNTIYF
j_call: TRBJ2-6; v_call: TRBV14; cdr3_aa: CASSQDVSLRRSGANVLTF